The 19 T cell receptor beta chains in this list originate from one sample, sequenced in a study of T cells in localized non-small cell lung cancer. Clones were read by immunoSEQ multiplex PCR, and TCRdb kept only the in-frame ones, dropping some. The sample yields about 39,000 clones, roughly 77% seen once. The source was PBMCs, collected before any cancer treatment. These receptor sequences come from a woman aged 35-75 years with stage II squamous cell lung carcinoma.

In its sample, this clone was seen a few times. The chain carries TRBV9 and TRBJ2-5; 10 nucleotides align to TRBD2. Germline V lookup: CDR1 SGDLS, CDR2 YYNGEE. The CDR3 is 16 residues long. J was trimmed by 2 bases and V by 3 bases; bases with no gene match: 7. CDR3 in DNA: TGTGCCAGCAGCGCGTTTAGCGGGGGGATACAAGAGACCCAGTACTTC. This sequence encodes CASSAFSGGIQETQYF.

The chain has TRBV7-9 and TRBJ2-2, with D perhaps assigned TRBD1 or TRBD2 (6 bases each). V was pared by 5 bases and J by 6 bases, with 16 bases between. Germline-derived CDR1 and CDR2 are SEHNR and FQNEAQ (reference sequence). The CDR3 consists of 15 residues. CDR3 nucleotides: TGTGCCAGCAGCGCTGCACAGGGAGGCGCCGGGGAGCTGTTTTTT. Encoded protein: CASSAAQGGAGELFF.

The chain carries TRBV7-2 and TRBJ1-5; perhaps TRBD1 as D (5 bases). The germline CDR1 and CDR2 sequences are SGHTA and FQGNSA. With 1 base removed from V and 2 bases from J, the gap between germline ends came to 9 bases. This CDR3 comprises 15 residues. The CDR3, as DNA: TGTGCCAGCAGCTTAGAAAGGGGTGGCAATCAGCCCCAGCATTTT. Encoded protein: CASSLERGGNQPQHF.

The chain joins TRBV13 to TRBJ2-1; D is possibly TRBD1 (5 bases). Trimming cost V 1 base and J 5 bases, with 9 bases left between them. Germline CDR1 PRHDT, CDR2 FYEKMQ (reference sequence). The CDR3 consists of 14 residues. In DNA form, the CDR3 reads TGTGCCAGCAGCTTAGAGGGGCTAAACAATGAGCAGTTCTTC. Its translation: CASSLEGLNNEQFF.

The CDR3 reads CASSQEGLAGGANEQFF. For the CDR3, the DNA is TGTGCCAGCAGCCAAGAGGGACTAGCGGGGGGGGCCAATGAGCAGTTCTTC. V and J are TRBV4-2 and TRBJ2-1, with 16 bases fitting TRBD2. This CDR3 has 17 residues. CDR1 is LGHNA, CDR2 YNFKEQ, per germline. With V trimmed by 0 bases and J by 6 bases, 2 bases remained unmatched.

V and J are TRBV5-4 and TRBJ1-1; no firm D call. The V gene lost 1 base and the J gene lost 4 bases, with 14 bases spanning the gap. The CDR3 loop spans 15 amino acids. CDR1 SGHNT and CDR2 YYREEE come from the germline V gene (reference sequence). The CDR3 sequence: CASSLFNGETTEAFF. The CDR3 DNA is TGTGCCAGCAGCTTGTTTAACGGAGAGACCACTGAAGCTTTCTTT.

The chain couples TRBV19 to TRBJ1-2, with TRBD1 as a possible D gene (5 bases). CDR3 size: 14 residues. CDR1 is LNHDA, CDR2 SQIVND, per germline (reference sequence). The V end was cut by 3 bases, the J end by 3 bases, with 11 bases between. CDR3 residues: CASSIRTNYYGYTF. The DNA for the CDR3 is TGTGCCAGTAGTATCCGGACAAACTACTATGGCTACACCTTC.

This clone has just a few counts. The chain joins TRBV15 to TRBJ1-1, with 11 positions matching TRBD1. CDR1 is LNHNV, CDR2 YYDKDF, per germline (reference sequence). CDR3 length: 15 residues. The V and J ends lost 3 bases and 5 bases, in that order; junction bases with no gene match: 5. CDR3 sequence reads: CATSRYRDRGTEAFF. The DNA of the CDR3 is TGTGCCACCAGCAGGTACCGGGACAGGGGGACTGAAGCTTTCTTT.

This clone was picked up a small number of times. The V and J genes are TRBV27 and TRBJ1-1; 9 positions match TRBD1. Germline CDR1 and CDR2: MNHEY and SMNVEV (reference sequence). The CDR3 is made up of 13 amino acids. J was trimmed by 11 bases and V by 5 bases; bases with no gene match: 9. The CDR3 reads CASSPGTGFDAFF. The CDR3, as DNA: TGTGCCAGCAGTCCCGGGACAGGGTTTGACGCTTTCTTT.

As DNA, the CDR3 is TGTGCCACCAGCAGAGATGAGACAGTCTACACCTTC. This codes for CATSRDETVYTF. V is TRBV15 and J is TRBJ1-2, with D maybe TRBD1 (5 bases). There are 12 residues in the CDR3. Trimming took off 0 bases at V and 10 bases at J, with 9 bases between the two ends. Germline CDR1 reads LNHNV; CDR2 reads YYDKDF (reference sequence).

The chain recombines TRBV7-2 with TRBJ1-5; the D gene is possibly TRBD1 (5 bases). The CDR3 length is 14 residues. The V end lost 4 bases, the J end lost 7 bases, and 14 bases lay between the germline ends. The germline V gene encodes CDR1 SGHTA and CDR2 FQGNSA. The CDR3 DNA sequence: TGTGCCAGCAGCTGGGACCTTGGCGAGCAGCCCCAGCATTTT. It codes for CASSWDLGEQPQHF.

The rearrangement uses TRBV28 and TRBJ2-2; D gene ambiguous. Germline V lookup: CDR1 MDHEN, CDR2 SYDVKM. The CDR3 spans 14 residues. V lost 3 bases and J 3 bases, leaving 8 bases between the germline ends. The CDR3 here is CASSFTLHTGELFF. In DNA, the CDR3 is TGTGCCAGCAGTTTTACGCTCCACACCGGGGAGCTGTTTTTT.

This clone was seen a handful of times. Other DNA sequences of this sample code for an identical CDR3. The CDR3: CASSPSGTGGQETQYF. The CDR3 DNA sequence: TGTGCCAGCTCACCTTCCGGGACAGGGGGCCAAGAGACCCAGTACTTC. This chain links TRBV18 with TRBJ2-5, with 11 bases lining up with TRBD1. Trimming cost V 3 bases and J 1 base; bases outside gene matches: 4. Germline assignment: CDR1 KGHSH and CDR2 LQKENI. The CDR3 length is 16 residues.

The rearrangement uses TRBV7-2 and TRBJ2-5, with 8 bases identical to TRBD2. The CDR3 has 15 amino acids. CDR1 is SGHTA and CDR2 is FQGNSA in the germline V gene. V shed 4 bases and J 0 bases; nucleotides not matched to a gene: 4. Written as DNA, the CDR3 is TGTGCCAGCAGCTCCGCGGGAGGCAACCAAGAGACCCAGTACTTC. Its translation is CASSSAGGNQETQYF.

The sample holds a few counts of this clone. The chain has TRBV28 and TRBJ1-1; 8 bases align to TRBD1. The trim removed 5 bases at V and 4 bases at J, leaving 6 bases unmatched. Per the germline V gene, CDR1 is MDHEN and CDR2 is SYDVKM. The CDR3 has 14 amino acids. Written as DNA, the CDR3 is TGTGCCAGCAGTCCGACAGGGGCGGGCACTGAAGCTTTCTTT. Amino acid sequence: CASSPTGAGTEAFF.

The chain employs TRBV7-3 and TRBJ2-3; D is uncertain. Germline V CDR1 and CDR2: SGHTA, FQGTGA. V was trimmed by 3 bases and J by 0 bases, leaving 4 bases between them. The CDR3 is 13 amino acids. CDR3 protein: CASSLGSTDTQYF. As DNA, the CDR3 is TGTGCCAGCAGCTTGGGGAGCACAGATACGCAGTATTTT.

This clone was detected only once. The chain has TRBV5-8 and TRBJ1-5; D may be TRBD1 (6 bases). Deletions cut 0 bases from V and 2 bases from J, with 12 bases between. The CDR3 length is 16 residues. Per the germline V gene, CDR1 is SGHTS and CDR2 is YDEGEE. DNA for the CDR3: TGTGCCAGCAGCTTGGTACAGGGATTAGGCAATCAGCCCCAGCATTTT. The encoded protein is CASSLVQGLGNQPQHF.

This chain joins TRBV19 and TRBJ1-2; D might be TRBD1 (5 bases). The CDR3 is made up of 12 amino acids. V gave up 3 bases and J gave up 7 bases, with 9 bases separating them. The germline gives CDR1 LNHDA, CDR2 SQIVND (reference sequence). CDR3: CASSIQGGGYTF. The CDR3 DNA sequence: TGTGCCAGTAGTATTCAGGGTGGTGGCTACACCTTC.

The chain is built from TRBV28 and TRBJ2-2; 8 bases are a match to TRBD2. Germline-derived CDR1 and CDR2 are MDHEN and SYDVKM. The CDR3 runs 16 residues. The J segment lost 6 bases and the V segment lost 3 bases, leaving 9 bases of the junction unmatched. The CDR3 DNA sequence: TGTGCCAGCAGTTTTGGGCGGGAGGTTGGCCCCGGGGAGCTGTTTTTT. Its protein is CASSFGREVGPGELFF.